The 11 T cell receptor beta chains below come from one sample, sequenced in a study of shared clonotypes between healthy human individuals. Using immunoSEQ multiplex PCR, the repertoire was profiled, and TCRdb retains in-frame clones only, with some absent. This sample yields about 490,000 clones, of which 75% to 85% are seen a single time; 13% belongs to the top ten. The specimen sequenced was PBMCs. These receptors all stem from a woman aged 40 to 49 in good health. Some clones in this sample may be carry-over from other donors' samples.

V and J are TRBV28 and TRBJ2-5; TRBD2 agrees at 15 bases. The CDR3 loop spans 18 amino acids. Per germline, CDR1 MDHEN and CDR2 SYDVKM. Trimming removed 4 bases from V and 2 bases from J; junction bases left unmatched: 8. In DNA form, the CDR3 reads TGTGCCAGCAGTTCATTCGGACTAGCGGGAGGGGGGCAAGAGACCCAGTACTTC. The encoded protein is CASSSFGLAGGGQETQYF. Full variable domain (missing parts from reference TRBV28 and TRBJ2-5): DVKVTQSSRYLVKRTGEKVFLECVQDMDHENMFWYRQDPGLGLRLIYFSYDVKMKEKGDIPEGYSVSREKKERFSLILESASTNQTSMYLCASSSFGLAGGGQETQYFGPGTRLLVL.

The chain couples TRBV5-4 to TRBJ1-3; 11 positions match TRBD1. CDR3 length: 16 amino acids. CDR1 is SGHNT, CDR2 YYREEE, per germline (reference sequence). J was trimmed by 3 bases and V by 4 bases; bases with no gene match: 6. In DNA form, the CDR3 reads TGTGCCAGCAGCAAAGGACAGGGGGCGCGTGGAAACACCATATATTTT. Protein product: CASSKGQGARGNTIYF. The entire variable domain, with the rest obtained from reference TRBV5-4 and TRBJ1-3, is as follows: ETGVTQSPTHLIKTRGQQVTLRCSSQSGHNTVSWYQQALGQGPQFIFQYYREEENGRGNFPPRFSGLQFPNYSSELNVNALELDDSALYLCASSKGQGARGNTIYFGEGSWLTVV.

In the case of this clone: A read error may explain this, as a much larger clone is one base away. The gene calls are TRBV7-2 and TRBJ2-1; 13 nucleotides align to TRBD2. V shed 7 bases and J 7 bases; nucleotides not matched to a gene: 13. Germline CDR1 SGHTA, CDR2 FQGNSA. There are 17 residues in the CDR3. CDR3 sequence reads: CASNYRQLAGGRNEQFF. The CDR3 bases are TGTGCCAGCAACTATAGGCAACTAGCGGGAGGGAGGAATGAGCAGTTCTTC.

The chain combines TRBV28 with TRBJ1-2, with 9 bases aligning to TRBD1. Trimming cost V 9 bases and J 4 bases; bases outside gene matches: 6. The CDR3 has 13 residues. The germline V gene encodes CDR1 MDHEN and CDR2 SYDVKM. CDR3 sequence (DNA): TGTGCCAGTTGCCGGGACAGGGCCTATGGCTACACCTTC. Translating it yields CASCRDRAYGYTF.

In this sample, this clone turned up a few times. The sample has other DNA sequences that encode this CDR3 too. This chain connects TRBV5-1 to TRBJ1-1; D may be TRBD1 (6 bases). Trimming pared 0 bases from V and 1 base from J, leaving 7 bases between. This CDR3 has 14 amino acids. Germline V lookup: CDR1 SGHRS, CDR2 YFSETQ. CDR3 nucleotides: TGCGCCAGCAGCTTGGCCAGGGGGAACACTGAAGCTTTCTTT. Translating gives CASSLARGNTEAFF. The complete variable domain, with remaining parts taken from reference TRBV5-1 and TRBJ1-1, reads KAGVTQTPRYLIKTRGQQVTLSCSPISGHRSVSWYQQTPGQGLQFLFEYFSETQRNKGNFPGRFSGRQFSNSRSEMNVSTLELGDSALYLCASSLARGNTEAFFGQGTRLTVV.

CDR3 in amino acids: CASNTGGIGANVLTF. The CDR3 DNA reads TGTGCCAGTAACACAGGGGGCATTGGGGCCAACGTCCTGACTTTC. The genes are TRBV19 and TRBJ2-6; 9 nucleotides match TRBD1. The junction had 4 bases not matched to a gene; V was cut back by 7 bases and J by 3 bases. Germline-derived CDR1 and CDR2 are LNHDA and SQIVND (reference sequence). CDR3 length equals 15 residues.

Points on this clone: A much larger clone lies one base from this, so it may be a read error. The same CDR3 arises from other DNA sequences in this sample as well. V gene TRBV30 combines with J gene TRBJ2-5; maybe TRBD1 (5 bases). Germline V gene data show CDR1 as GTSNPN and CDR2 as SVGIG (reference sequence). The V gene lost 3 bases and the J gene lost 1 base, with 12 bases spanning the gap. CDR3 length equals 14 residues. As DNA, the CDR3 is TGTGCCTGGAGCCCAGGGATGGTCCAAGAGACCCAGTACTTC. Protein product: CAWSPGMVQETQYF.

This chain connects TRBV5-1 to TRBJ2-2, with 11 bases identical to TRBD2. CDR1 is SGHRS and CDR2 is YFSETQ in the germline V gene. CDR3 length equals 15 residues. V lost 2 bases, J lost 6 bases, and 3 bases stayed unmatched. CDR3: CASSFTSGSPGELFF. The DNA for the CDR3 is TGCGCCAGCAGCTTTACTAGCGGGAGCCCCGGGGAGCTGTTTTTT.

V usage is TRBV7-2 and J usage is TRBJ1-2; D might be TRBD1 (5 bases). The CDR3 loop spans 12 amino acids. Germline V lookup: CDR1 SGHTA, CDR2 FQGNSA. V was cut by 7 bases and J by 8 bases, with 14 bases left in between. This chain's CDR3 is CASTPGAEGYTF. The CDR3 DNA reads as TGTGCCAGCACCCCCGGGGCGGAGGGCTACACCTTC.

The chain has TRBV4-1 and TRBJ1-1, with D uncertain. The V and J ends lost 4 bases and 0 bases respectively, with 12 bases between them. Germline CDR1 reads MGHRA; CDR2 reads YSYEKL. The CDR3 length is 15 residues. CDR3: CASSPPTRLNTEAFF. CDR3 in DNA: TGCGCCAGCAGCCCGCCGACGAGACTGAACACTGAAGCTTTCTTT.

The V and J genes are TRBV6-4 and TRBJ2-2, with TRBD2 as a possible D gene (6 bases). Trimming stripped 5 bases from V and 2 bases from J, with 15 bases between. The germline CDR1 and CDR2 sequences are MRHNA and SNTAGT. The CDR3 has 16 amino acids. Here the CDR3 reads CASSYATGRNTGELFF. For the CDR3, the DNA is TGTGCCAGCAGTTACGCTACCGGGAGAAACACCGGGGAGCTGTTTTTT.